A single sample is the source of the 22 T cell receptor beta chains below, sequenced in a study of spatial heterogeneity in lung cancer. MiXCR, run by TCRdb on the 5' RACE reads, gives a single entry per CDR3 protein. The sample lists about 47,000 distinct CDR3 sequences, roughly 12% occurring once. Time point given: sample taken at primary tumor resection. In each case, whole RNA from tumor, nontumor lung or frozen PBMC was sequenced unsorted. This specimen was PBMCs, taken at surgery. The receptors shown here come from a female donor with early-stage non-small cell lung cancer.

The chain links TRBV5-1 to TRBJ2-7; D is ambiguous. The CDR3 runs to 15 residues. V dropped 0 bases and J dropped 0 bases, with 10 bases sitting between them. Germline CDR1 SGHRS, CDR2 YFSETQ. The DNA for the CDR3 is TGCGCCAGCAGCTTGGCCGAAGTAGGCTCCTACGAGCAGTACTTC. This codes for CASSLAEVGSYEQYF.

The rearrangement links TRBV5-4 to TRBJ1-1; D is undetermined. V shed 1 base and J shed 0 bases, with 13 bases lying between them. CDR3 length: 16 amino acids. In germline, CDR1 is SGHNT, CDR2 YYREEE (reference sequence). The CDR3 bases are TGTGCCAGCAGCTTGATCGGGCGGGTGATGAACACTGAAGCTTTCTTT. Its protein is CASSLIGRVMNTEAFF. Full variable domain (remainder filled in from reference TRBV5-4 and TRBJ1-1): ETGVTQSPTHLIKTRGQQVTLRCSSQSGHNTVSWYQQALGQGPQFIFQYYREEENGRGNFPPRFSGLQFPNYSSELNVNALELDDSALYLCASSLIGRVMNTEAFFGQGTRLTVV.

The chain carries TRBV7-9 and TRBJ2-4, with D tentatively TRBD1 or TRBD2 (5 bases each). Germline assignment: CDR1 SEHNR and CDR2 FQNEAQ (reference sequence). This CDR3 spans 20 amino acids. V lost 0 bases to trimming and J lost 2 bases, with 23 bases between them. The CDR3 here is CASSLALVRETALTKNIQYF. CDR3 DNA sequence: TGTGCCAGCAGCTTAGCGCTAGTCAGGGAGACGGCCCTGACCAAAAACATTCAGTACTTC.

A word on this clonotype: One end of the junction varies from germline; a read error may be responsible. The gene calls are TRBV7-7 and TRBJ2-7, with 7 bases that match TRBD1. In germline, CDR1 is SSHAT, CDR2 FNYEAQ (reference sequence). This CDR3 has 16 residues. The CDR3 nucleotides are TGTGCTAGCAGCCCCAACTCCGGGACAGACTTCGGCGAGCAGTACTTC. Translation gives CASSPNSGTDFGEQYF.

This clonotype was counted many times. This chain connects TRBV20-1 to TRBJ1-2, with D perhaps TRBD1 (6 bases). Germline lookup yields CDR1 DFQATT and CDR2 SNEGSKA (reference sequence). V was clipped by 2 bases and J by 4 bases, with 14 bases between them. This CDR3 has 14 residues. Here the CDR3 reads CSARHQGFAYGYTF. In nucleotides, the CDR3 is TGCAGTGCTAGACATCAGGGGTTTGCCTATGGCTACACCTTC.

This clonotype appeared many times. The rearrangement uses TRBV7-9 and TRBJ2-7; D is possibly TRBD1 (5 bases). Trimming took off 5 bases at V and 7 bases at J, with 15 bases between the two ends. CDR3 length: 13 residues. Germline V gene lookup returns CDR1 SEHNR and CDR2 FQNEAQ (reference sequence). The CDR3 spells CASSPRRAQEQYF. CDR3 nucleotides: TGTGCCAGCAGCCCTCGCAGGGCCCAAGAGCAGTACTTC.

This clonotype was seen many times. J is TRBJ1-1 and V is TRBV5-6, with D tentatively TRBD1 (5 bases). The CDR3 has 15 residues. Trimming pared 3 bases from V and 5 bases from J, leaving 17 bases between. Germline-derived CDR1 and CDR2 are SGHDT and YYEEEE. CDR3 sequence (DNA): TGTGCCAGCAGCTCGCCTTCAGGGCGGGGAACTGAAGCTTTCTTT. Residues: CASSSPSGRGTEAFF.

V usage is TRBV7-9 and J usage is TRBJ2-2; 8 positions agree with TRBD2. Trimming took 3 bases from V and 7 from J; bases not matched to a gene: 13. The CDR3 has 17 residues. Germline V gene lookup returns CDR1 SEHNR and CDR2 FQNEAQ (reference sequence). CDR3 sequence reads: CASSFSPGTRGDGELFF. The CDR3 DNA reads TGTGCCAGCAGCTTCTCTCCCGGGACTAGGGGTGACGGGGAGCTGTTTTTT. The complete variable domain, with remaining parts taken from reference TRBV7-9 and TRBJ2-2, reads DTGVSQNPRHKITKRGQNVTFRCDPISEHNRLYWYRQTLGQGPEFLTYFQNEAQLEKSRLLSDRFSAERPKGSFSTLEIQRTEQGDSAMYLCASSFSPGTRGDGELFFGEGSRLTVL.

The gene calls are TRBV20-1 and TRBJ1-4, with D unclear. V lost 6 bases and J 5 bases, leaving 16 bases between the germline ends. The V gene's germline CDR1 is DFQATT and CDR2 SNEGSKA (reference sequence). The CDR3 has 14 amino acids. The CDR3 loop is CSAASSGVNEKLFF. The CDR3 nucleotides are TGCAGTGCGGCCAGCTCAGGAGTCAATGAAAAACTGTTTTTT.

J is TRBJ1-5 and V is TRBV27, with D maybe TRBD1 (5 bases). The CDR3 is 14 amino acids. Germline V gives CDR1 MNHEY, CDR2 SMNVEV (reference sequence). V was trimmed by 5 bases and J by 6 bases, leaving 14 bases between them. The CDR3 nucleotides read TGTGCCAGCAGTGTCCTCCAGGGCCGTCAGCCCCAGCATTTT. It translates to CASSVLQGRQPQHF.

The rearrangement uses TRBV7-8 and TRBJ1-4; no firm D call. Germline V lookup: CDR1 SGHVS, CDR2 FQNEAQ. The CDR3 is made up of 11 amino acids. The CDR3 region is CVCQTNEKLFF. The DNA of the CDR3 is TGTGTGTGTCAGACTAATGAAAAACTGTTTTTT.

In this sample, this clonotype turned up many times. This chain connects TRBV6-1 to TRBJ1-1; unclear D gene. Germline assignment: CDR1 MNHNS and CDR2 SASEGT. This CDR3 is built from 15 residues. The ends were cut back, 4 bases at V and 1 base at J, with 13 bases in the middle. For the CDR3, the DNA is TGTGCCAGCAGTGGAATCCCAGGAGGGAACACTGAAGCTTTCTTT. This codes for CASSGIPGGNTEAFF.

This clonotype was seen a handful of times. V and J are TRBV19 and TRBJ2-5; D possibly corresponds to TRBD1 (6 bases). The CDR3 consists of 15 residues. Germline loops: CDR1 LNHDA, CDR2 SQIVND (reference sequence). The V gene lost 1 base and the J gene lost 1 base, with 10 bases spanning the gap. In DNA, the CDR3 is TGTGCCAGTAGTATAGGCCAGGGGATCCAAGAGACCCAGTACTTC. Its protein is CASSIGQGIQETQYF.

This clonotype was seen at least ten times. The chain couples TRBV29-1 to TRBJ1-2; the D is unclear. Germline V gene lookup returns CDR1 SQVTM and CDR2 ANQGSEA. This CDR3 comprises 12 residues. V was shortened by 3 bases and J by 6 bases, with 11 bases between the two germline ends. For the CDR3, the DNA is TGCAGCGTTGATCGGTTGTCTCATGGCTACACCTTC. Translated, it gives CSVDRLSHGYTF.

This clonotype has a handful of counts. The genes are TRBV20-1 and TRBJ2-7; D perhaps matches TRBD2 (6 bases). This CDR3 has 16 residues. V was shortened by 0 bases and J by 9 bases, with 24 bases between the two germline ends. CDR1 and CDR2 from the germline V gene are DFQATT and SNEGSKA (reference sequence). CDR3 loop: CSARDTAGHRPTRQYF. The CDR3 nucleotides read TGCAGTGCTAGAGATACAGCGGGCCACCGCCCTACGAGGCAGTACTTC.

This clonotype has ten or more counts. CDR3 sequence reads: CASNLPDANSPLHF. The CDR3 DNA reads TGTGCCAGCAACCTCCCCGACGCCAATTCACCCCTCCACTTT. J is TRBJ1-6 and V is TRBV6-6; D unresolved. V dropped 7 bases and J dropped 7 bases, with 14 bases sitting between them. This CDR3 contains 14 residues. From germline, CDR1 is MNHNY and CDR2 SVGAGI (reference sequence).

This chain joins TRBV6-5 and TRBJ2-7, with 8 bases that match TRBD2. Germline-derived CDR1 and CDR2 are MNHEY and SVGAGI. The J segment lost 3 bases and the V segment lost 8 bases, leaving 9 bases of the junction unmatched. The CDR3 sequence is 14 residues long. The CDR3 sequence: CASSGGAHIYEQYF. CDR3 DNA sequence: TGTGCCAGCTCGGGGGGGGCCCACATCTACGAGCAGTACTTC.

V usage is TRBV20-1 and J usage is TRBJ2-7; D perhaps matches TRBD1 (5 bases). The ends were cut back, 6 bases at V and 4 bases at J, with 16 bases in the middle. This CDR3 has 13 amino acids. Per the germline V gene, CDR1 is DFQATT and CDR2 is SNEGSKA (reference sequence). DNA of the CDR3: TGCAGTGCGTCTACCCCAGGGAATTACGAGCAGTACTTC. Translating it yields CSASTPGNYEQYF.

This clonotype was picked up a small number of times. The chain recombines TRBV5-6 with TRBJ2-1; maybe TRBD1 (5 bases). The CDR3 totals 14 residues. Per the germline V gene, CDR1 is SGHDT and CDR2 is YYEEEE. Trimming stripped 2 bases from V and 10 bases from J, with 16 bases between. In DNA, the CDR3 is TGTGCCAGCAGCTTTGGGCAGGGCATCGGGGAGCAGTTCTTC. Its translation is CASSFGQGIGEQFF.

This clonotype has more than one count but fewer than ten. The genes are TRBV7-2 and TRBJ2-1; no definite D call. V dropped 4 bases and J dropped 9 bases, with 22 bases sitting between them. The germline gives CDR1 SGHTA, CDR2 FQGNSA. The CDR3 loop spans 16 amino acids. The CDR3 DNA reads TGTGCCAGCAGCTCATCCAAAGCGCAGCTACGAGGTGAGCAGTTCTTC. As protein: CASSSSKAQLRGEQFF.

The gene calls are TRBV4-3 and TRBJ2-1, with 8 bases that match TRBD1. In germline, CDR1 is LGHNA, CDR2 YSLEER. This CDR3 is built from 19 residues. The V and J ends lost 0 bases and 1 base, in that order; junction bases with no gene match: 11. For the CDR3, the DNA is TGCGCCAGCAGCCAAGAAGTCCCCAGGGGGCAATTATCCTACAATGAGCAGTTCTTC. It yields the protein CASSQEVPRGQLSYNEQFF.

A word on this clonotype: A junction boundary mismatches the germline segment, possibly from a read error. DNA for the CDR3: TGTGCTAGCAGCTTATTGGGACAGGGCCCAGATACGCAGTATTTT. Its protein is CASSLLGQGPDTQYF. This chain connects TRBV7-7 to TRBJ2-3, with 9 bases aligning to TRBD1. The CDR3 length is 15 residues. Germline CDR1 and CDR2: SSHAT and FNYEAQ (reference sequence).